The source of this T cell receptor beta chain is a study of T cell responses to AZD1222 COVID-19 vaccine. Study findings and constraints: Spike-specific TCR repertoires showed rising breadth and depth after two AZD1222 doses.

Repertoires were generated with immunoSEQ multiplex PCR, while TCRdb's copy carries only in-frame clones and drops some. The table has approximately 150,000 clones, around 89% seen once. This clone was observed a few times. The antigen is undetermined. Germline V gene data show CDR1 as SGDLS and CDR2 as YYNGEE. This CDR3 has 16 residues. V was clipped by 3 bases and J by 2 bases; unmatched bases: 8. The chain has TRBV9 and TRBJ2-7; 10 bases are a match to TRBD1. The sample consisted of peripheral blood, taken on day 0 of AZD1222 vaccination. The receptor was isolated from an adult in good health. CDR3 in amino acids: CASSANRDRGTYEQYF. Written as DNA, the CDR3 is TGTGCCAGCAGCGCAAACCGGGACAGGGGCACCTACGAGCAGTACTTC.